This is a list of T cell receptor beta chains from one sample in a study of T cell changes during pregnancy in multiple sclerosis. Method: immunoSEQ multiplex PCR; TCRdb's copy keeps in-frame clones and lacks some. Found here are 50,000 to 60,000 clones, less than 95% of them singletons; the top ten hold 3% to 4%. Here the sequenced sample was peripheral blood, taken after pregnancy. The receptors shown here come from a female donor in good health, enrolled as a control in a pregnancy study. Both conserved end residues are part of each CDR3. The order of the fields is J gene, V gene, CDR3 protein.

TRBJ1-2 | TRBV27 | CASSLSVVSGYTF
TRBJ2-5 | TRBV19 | CASTGVAGQETQYF
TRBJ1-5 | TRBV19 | CASSIDGSGGDEGNQPQHF
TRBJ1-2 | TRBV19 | CASTFRGQGAYGYTF
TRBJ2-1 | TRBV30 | CAWSYREQFF
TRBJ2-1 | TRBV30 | CAWSVLVPTYNEQFF
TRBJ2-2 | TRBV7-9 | CASSLATSGTNTGELFF
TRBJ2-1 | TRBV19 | CASSIVLDNEQFF
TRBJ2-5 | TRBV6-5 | CASSYSIPSPETQYF
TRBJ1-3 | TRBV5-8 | CASRGSGNTIYF
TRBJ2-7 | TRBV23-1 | CASSPSSGRIPYEQYF
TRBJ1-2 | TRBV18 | CASSPAQGADGYTF
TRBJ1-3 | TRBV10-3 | CAISEIISSSGNTIYF
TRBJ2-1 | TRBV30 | CAWSVKRGYYNEQFF
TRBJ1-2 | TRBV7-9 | CASSRGQPIYGYTF
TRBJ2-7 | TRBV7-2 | CASSPRQGGPEQYF
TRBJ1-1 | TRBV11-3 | CASSLEGTVGTEAFF
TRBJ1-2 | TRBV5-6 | CASSAWDSSNYGYTF
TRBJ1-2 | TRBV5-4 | CASGSRTGVGIGGYTF
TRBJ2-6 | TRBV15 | CATSPRDRVDSGANVLTF
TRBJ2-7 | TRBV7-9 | CASSQRGGPSYEQYF
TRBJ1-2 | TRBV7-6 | CASSLASRDGYTF
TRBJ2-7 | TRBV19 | CASSITGGSYEQYF
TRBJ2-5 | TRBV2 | CASSPGLAGGGQETQYF
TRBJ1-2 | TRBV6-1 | CASSPYELGGYTF
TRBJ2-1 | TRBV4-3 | CASSQDVASGGNEQFF
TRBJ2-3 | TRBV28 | CASSRTSGSTDTQYF
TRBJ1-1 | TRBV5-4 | CASSLRDGEPEAFF